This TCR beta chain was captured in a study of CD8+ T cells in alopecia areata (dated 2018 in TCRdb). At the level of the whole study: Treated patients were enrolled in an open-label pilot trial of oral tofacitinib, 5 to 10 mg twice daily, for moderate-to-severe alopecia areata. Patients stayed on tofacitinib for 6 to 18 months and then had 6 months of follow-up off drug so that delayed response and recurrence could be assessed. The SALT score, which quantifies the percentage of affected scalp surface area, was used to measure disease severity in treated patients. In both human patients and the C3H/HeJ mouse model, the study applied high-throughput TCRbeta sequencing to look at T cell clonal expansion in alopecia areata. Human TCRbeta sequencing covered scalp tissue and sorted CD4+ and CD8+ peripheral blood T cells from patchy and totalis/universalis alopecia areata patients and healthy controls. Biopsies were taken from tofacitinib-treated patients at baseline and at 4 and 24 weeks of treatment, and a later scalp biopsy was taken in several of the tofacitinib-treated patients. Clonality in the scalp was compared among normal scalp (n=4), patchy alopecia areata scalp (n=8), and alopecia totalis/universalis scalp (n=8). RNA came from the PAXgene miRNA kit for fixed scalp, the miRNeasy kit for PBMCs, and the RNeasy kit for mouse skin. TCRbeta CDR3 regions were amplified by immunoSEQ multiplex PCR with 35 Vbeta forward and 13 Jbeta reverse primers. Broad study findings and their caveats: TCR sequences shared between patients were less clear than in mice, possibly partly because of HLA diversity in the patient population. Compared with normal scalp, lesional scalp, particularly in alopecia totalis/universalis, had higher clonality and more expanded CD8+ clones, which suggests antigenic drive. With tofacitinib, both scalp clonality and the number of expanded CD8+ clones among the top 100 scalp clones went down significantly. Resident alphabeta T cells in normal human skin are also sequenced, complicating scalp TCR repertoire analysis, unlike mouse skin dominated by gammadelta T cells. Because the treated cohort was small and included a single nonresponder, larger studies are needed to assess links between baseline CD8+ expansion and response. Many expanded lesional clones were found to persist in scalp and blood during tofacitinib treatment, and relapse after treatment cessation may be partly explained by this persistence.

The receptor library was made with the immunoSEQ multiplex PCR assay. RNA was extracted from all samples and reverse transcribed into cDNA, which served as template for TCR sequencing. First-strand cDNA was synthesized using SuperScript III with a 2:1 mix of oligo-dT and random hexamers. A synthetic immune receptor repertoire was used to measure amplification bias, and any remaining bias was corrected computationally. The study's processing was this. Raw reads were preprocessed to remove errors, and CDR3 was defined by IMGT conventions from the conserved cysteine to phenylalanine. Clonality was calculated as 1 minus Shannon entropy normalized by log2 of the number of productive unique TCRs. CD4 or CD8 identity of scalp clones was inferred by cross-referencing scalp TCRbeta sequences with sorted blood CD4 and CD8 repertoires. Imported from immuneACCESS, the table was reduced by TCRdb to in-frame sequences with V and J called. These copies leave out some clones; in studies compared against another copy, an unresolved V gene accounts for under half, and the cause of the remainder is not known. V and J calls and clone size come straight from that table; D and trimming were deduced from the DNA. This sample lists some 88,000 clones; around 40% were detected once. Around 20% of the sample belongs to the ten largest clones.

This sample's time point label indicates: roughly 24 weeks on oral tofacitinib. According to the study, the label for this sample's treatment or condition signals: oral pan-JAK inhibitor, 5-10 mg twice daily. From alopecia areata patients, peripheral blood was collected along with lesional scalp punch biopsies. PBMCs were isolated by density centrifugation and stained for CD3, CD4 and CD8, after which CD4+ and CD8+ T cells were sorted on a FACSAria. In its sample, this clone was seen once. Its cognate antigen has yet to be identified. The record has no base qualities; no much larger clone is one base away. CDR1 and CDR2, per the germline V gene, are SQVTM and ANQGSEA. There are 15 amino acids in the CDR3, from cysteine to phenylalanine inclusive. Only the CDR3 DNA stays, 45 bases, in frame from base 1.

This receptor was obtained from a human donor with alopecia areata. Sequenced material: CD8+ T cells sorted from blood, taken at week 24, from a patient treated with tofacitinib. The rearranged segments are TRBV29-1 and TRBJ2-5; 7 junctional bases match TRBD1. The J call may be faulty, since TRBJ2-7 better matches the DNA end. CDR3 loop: CSVGSWQGDGNEQYF. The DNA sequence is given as TGCAGCGTCGGGTCTTGGCAGGGGGATGGTAACGAGCAGTACTTC.